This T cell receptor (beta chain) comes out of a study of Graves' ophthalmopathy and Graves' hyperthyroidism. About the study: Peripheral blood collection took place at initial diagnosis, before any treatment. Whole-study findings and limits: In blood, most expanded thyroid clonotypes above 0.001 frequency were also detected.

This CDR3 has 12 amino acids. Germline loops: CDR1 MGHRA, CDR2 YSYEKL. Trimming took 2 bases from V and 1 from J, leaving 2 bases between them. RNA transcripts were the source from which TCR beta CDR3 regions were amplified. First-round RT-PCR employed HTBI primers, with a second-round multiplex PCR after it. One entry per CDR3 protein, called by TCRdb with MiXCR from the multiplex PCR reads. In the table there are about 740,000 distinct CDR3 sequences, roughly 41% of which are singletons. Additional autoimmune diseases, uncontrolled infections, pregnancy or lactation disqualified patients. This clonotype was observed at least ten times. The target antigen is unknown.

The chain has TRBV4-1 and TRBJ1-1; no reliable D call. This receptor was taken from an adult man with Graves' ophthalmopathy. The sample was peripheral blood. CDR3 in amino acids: CASSQRNTEAFF. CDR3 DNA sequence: TGCGCCAGCAGCCAACGGAACACTGAAGCTTTCTTT.